Below, 14 T cell receptor beta chains from the same sample are listed, as sequenced in a study of blood T cell repertoires in COVID-19. The table came from immunoSEQ multiplex PCR; TCRdb's copy has only in-frame clones and leaves some out. The sample consists of 250,000 to 300,000 clones, nearly 90% of them appearing once. Sequenced input: peripheral blood. Every receptor here comes from a woman aged 25 to 39 with acute or convalescent COVID-19.

V and J are TRBV9 and TRBJ2-1; TRBD1 is a possible D gene (5 bases). Trimming removed 0 bases from V and 10 bases from J, with 5 bases in between. The CDR3 totals 11 residues. Germline lookup yields CDR1 SGDLS and CDR2 YYNGEE. The CDR3 DNA reads as TGTGCCAGCAGCGTAGACAGGGAGCAGTTCTTC. As protein: CASSVDREQFF. The variable domain in full, completed from reference TRBV9 and TRBJ2-1, reads DSGVTQTPKHLITATGQRVTLRCSPRSGDLSVYWYQQSLDQGLQFLIQYYNGEERAKGNILERFSAQQFPDLHSELNLSSLELGDSALYFCASSVDREQFFGPGTRLTVL.

This clone has only one observation. The CDR3 sequence is CAWTAGQGRDPWEQFF. In DNA form, the CDR3 reads TGTGCCTGGACCGCGGGGCAGGGTAGGGACCCGTGGGAGCAGTTCTTC. The V call is TRBV30, the J call TRBJ2-1, with D perhaps TRBD2 (6 bases). Germline V gene lookup returns CDR1 GTSNPN and CDR2 SVGIG (reference sequence). The V gene lost 4 bases and the J gene lost 10 bases, with 26 bases spanning the gap. The CDR3 contains 16 residues.

J is TRBJ2-3 and V is TRBV30, with 8 bases fitting TRBD2. CDR3 length equals 15 residues. CDR1 and CDR2 (germline): GTSNPN, SVGIG (reference sequence). With V trimmed by 4 bases and J by 7 bases, 13 bases remained unmatched. CDR3 in amino acids: CAWTKKGGLGNTQYF. The DNA of the CDR3 is TGTGCCTGGACCAAGAAGGGGGGACTAGGGAATACGCAGTATTTT.

This clone has a single count. The chain recombines TRBV11-2 with TRBJ2-7; D call uncertain. The V gene lost 0 bases and the J gene lost 7 bases, with 10 bases spanning the gap. Germline V gives CDR1 SGHAT, CDR2 FQNNGV. The CDR3 runs 13 residues. DNA of the CDR3: TGTGCCAGCAGCTTAGAGCCACTTCGGGAGCAGTACTTC. Encoded protein: CASSLEPLREQYF.

This rearrangement joins TRBV11-3 to TRBJ2-6, with 11 bases identical to TRBD2. Germline-derived CDR1 and CDR2 are SGHNT and YENEEA. This CDR3 has 19 amino acids. The ends lost 2 bases at V and 0 bases at J; junction bases unmatched: 6. CDR3 region: CASSLKRLAGSSGANVLTF. The CDR3 DNA is TGTGCCAGCAGCTTAAAACGACTAGCGGGAAGCTCTGGGGCCAACGTCCTGACTTTC.

This clone was observed once. The chain links TRBV7-9 to TRBJ1-5; D might be TRBD1 (5 bases). Germline V gene lookup returns CDR1 SEHNR and CDR2 FQNEAQ (reference sequence). This CDR3 region has 16 residues. Trimming pared 1 base from V and 1 base from J, leaving 11 bases between. The CDR3 DNA reads as TGTGCCAGCAGCTTAGAGGCAGGGTTAAGCAATCAGCCCCAGCATTTT. It yields the protein CASSLEAGLSNQPQHF.

V usage is TRBV10-3 and J usage is TRBJ1-3; D might be TRBD1 (6 bases). The length of the CDR3 is 18 residues. Trimming removed 3 bases from V and 0 bases from J, with 18 bases in between. The germline V gene encodes CDR1 ENHRY and CDR2 SYGVKD. This CDR3 is CAISETNPGQYSGNTIYF. CDR3 DNA sequence: TGTGCCATCAGTGAAACAAACCCGGGACAATACTCTGGAAACACCATATATTTT.

The V call is TRBV27, the J call TRBJ2-7; D is perhaps TRBD2 (6 bases). CDR1 and CDR2 (germline): MNHEY, SMNVEV (reference sequence). This CDR3 contains 14 residues. The V and J ends lost 6 bases and 4 bases respectively, with 16 bases between them. The CDR3 DNA is TGTGCCAGCAGGGAGGGACGGAACCTATACGAGCAGTACTTC. Translating gives CASREGRNLYEQYF.

A single count supports this clone. The chain combines TRBV12-5 with TRBJ1-1, with D unclear. V was shortened by 1 base and J by 5 bases, with 8 bases between the two germline ends. Looked up from germline, CDR1 is LGHNT and CDR2 is FRNRAP. The CDR3 is made up of 13 amino acids. The CDR3 protein is CASGLDIRTEAFF. In DNA form, the CDR3 reads TGTGCTAGTGGTTTGGACATAAGAACTGAAGCTTTCTTT.

The chain carries TRBV15 and TRBJ1-1; D is perhaps TRBD1 (5 bases). V dropped 0 bases and J dropped 8 bases, with 16 bases sitting between them. CDR1 and CDR2 from the germline V gene are LNHNV and YYDKDF (reference sequence). CDR3 length equals 15 residues. The CDR3 DNA reads TGTGCCACCAGCAGAGAAGGGGTAGGTGGCGGAGAAGCTTTCTTT. Its protein product is CATSREGVGGGEAFF.

The chain employs TRBV24-1 and TRBJ2-1, with D possibly matching TRBD2 (6 bases). Germline loops: CDR1 KGHDR, CDR2 SFDVKD. The CDR3 covers 13 residues. Trimming stripped 4 bases from V and 8 bases from J, with 11 bases between. CDR3 DNA: TGTGCCACCAGTGAGGGTGCTAGCGATGAGCAGTTCTTC. The encoded protein is CATSEGASDEQFF.

The V and J genes are TRBV7-2 and TRBJ2-1; 12 bases line up with TRBD2. With V trimmed by 3 bases and J by 9 bases, 3 bases remained unmatched. Germline assignment: CDR1 SGHTA and CDR2 FQGNSA. This CDR3 comprises 14 residues. CDR3: CASSLTSGSAEQFF. The CDR3 nucleotides are TGTGCCAGCAGCTTGACTAGCGGGAGTGCTGAGCAGTTCTTC.

The J gene is TRBJ2-1, the V gene TRBV5-1, with 10 bases aligning to TRBD2. The CDR3 length is 16 residues. Trimming removed 4 bases from V and 8 bases from J; junction bases left unmatched: 12. Germline V CDR1 and CDR2: SGHRS, YFSETQ. CDR3 nucleotides: TGCGCCAGCAGCCGATCTAGCGGGAGTTCATCTGATGAGCAGTTCTTC. It translates to CASSRSSGSSSDEQFF. Looking up the rest from reference TRBV5-1 and TRBJ2-1 gives the full variable domain: KAGVTQTPRYLIKTRGQQVTLSCSPISGHRSVSWYQQTPGQGLQFLFEYFSETQRNKGNFPGRFSGRQFSNSRSEMNVSTLELGDSALYLCASSRSSGSSSDEQFFGPGTRLTVL.

This clone was recorded once. This rearrangement joins TRBV27 to TRBJ1-1; D may be TRBD1 (5 bases). Germline CDR1 MNHEY, CDR2 SMNVEV (reference sequence). Trimming removed 6 bases from V and 4 bases from J, with 21 bases in between. CDR3 length: 16 residues. CDR3 region: CASSHDTRAAATEAFF. The CDR3 DNA reads TGTGCCAGCAGCCACGATACCAGGGCGGCGGCCACTGAAGCTTTCTTT.